This T cell receptor beta chain stems from a study of OX40 agonist ivuxolimab in advanced cancers. Whole-study context: An agonistic human IgG2 monoclonal antibody against OX40 (CD134) was given. Patients enrolled in dose escalation were diagnosed with hepatocellular carcinoma, melanoma, renal cell or head and neck cancer. It was permissible to have had prior anti-PD-1, anti-PD-L1 or anti-CTLA-4 therapy, and 40% had some. General study points: Expanded peripheral T-cell antigen specificity went undetermined.

On this clone itself: Its matching antigen is unknown.

Trimming removed 1 base at V and 6 bases at J, with 11 bases between. This CDR3 contains 14 residues. Germline CDR1 is SGDLS and CDR2 is YYNGEE. The assay was immunoSEQ multiplex PCR, and TCRdb's table has in-frame clones only and misses some. The repertoire holds under 95,000 clones, more than 75% seen once, with 5.5% to 8% in the top ten. Sample: CD4+ or CD8+ T cells sorted from blood, taken in a trial of the OX40 agonist ivuxolimab. V is TRBV9 and J is TRBJ2-1; either TRBD1 or TRBD2 may fit D (5 bases each). The receptor was derived from an adult with an advanced solid tumor such as melanoma, head and neck, liver or kidney cancer. This CDR3 is CASSVLAGSNEQFF. For the CDR3, the DNA is TGTGCCAGCAGCGTACTCGCAGGGAGCAATGAGCAGTTCTTC.